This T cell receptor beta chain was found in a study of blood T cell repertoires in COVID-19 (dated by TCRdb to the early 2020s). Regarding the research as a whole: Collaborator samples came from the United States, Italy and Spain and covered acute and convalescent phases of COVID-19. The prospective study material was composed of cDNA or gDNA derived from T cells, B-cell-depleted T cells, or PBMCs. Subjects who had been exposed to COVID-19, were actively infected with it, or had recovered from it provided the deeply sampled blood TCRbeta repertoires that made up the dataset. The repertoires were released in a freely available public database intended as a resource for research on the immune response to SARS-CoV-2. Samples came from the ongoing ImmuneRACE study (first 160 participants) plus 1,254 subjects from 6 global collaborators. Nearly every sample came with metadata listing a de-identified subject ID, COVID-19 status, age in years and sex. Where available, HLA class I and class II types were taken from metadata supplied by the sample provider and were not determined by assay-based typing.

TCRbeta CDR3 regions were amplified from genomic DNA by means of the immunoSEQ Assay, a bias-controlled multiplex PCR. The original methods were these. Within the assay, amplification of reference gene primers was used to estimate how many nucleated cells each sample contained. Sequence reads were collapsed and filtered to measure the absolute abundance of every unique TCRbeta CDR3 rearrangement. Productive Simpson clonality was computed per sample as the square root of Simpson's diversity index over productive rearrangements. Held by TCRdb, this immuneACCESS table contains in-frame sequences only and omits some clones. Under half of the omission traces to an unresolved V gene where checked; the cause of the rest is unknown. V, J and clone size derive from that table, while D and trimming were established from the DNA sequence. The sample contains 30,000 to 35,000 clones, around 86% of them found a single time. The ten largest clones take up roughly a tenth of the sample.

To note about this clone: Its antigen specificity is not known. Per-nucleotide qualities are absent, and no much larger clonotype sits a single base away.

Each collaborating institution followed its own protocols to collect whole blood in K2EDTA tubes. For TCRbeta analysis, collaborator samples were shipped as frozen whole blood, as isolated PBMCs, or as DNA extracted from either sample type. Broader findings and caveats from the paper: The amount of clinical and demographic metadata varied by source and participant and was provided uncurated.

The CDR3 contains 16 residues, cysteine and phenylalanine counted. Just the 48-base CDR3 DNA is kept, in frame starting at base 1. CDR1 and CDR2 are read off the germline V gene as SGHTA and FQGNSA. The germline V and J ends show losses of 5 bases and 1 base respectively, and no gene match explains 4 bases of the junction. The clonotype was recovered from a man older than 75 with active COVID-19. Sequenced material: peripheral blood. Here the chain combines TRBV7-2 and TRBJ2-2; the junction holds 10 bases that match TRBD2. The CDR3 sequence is CASSPRTSGNTGELFF. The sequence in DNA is TGTGCCAGCAGCCCACGGACTAGCGGGAACACCGGGGAGCTGTTTTTT.